This is a list of T cell receptor beta chains from one sample in a study of early T cells in non-severe SARS-CoV-2 infection. TCRdb re-called the 5' RACE reads through MiXCR, storing one row per CDR3 protein. The sample carries fewer than 85,000 distinct CDR3 sequences, around 13% recorded once. Sequencing input: whole blood. The receptors originated from an adult who was a healthcare worker with PCR-confirmed SARS-CoV-2 infection or an uninfected control (not recorded which). CDR3s include the opening cysteine and the closing phenylalanine or tryptophan. A D gene is named only where the DNA matches it firmly. Size is omitted from some rows. Given values are once, few, many or a class for expanded clones.

.	TRBJ2-1	.	TRBV9	15	TGTGCCAGCAGCGTAGCTGAGGGGGCCTACAATGAGCAGTTCTTC	CASSVAEGAYNEQFF
TRBD1	TRBJ1-2	many	TRBV7-2	13	TGTGCCAGCAGCCCAGGGACAGCCTATGGCTACACCTTC	CASSPGTAYGYTF
TRBD1	TRBJ2-7	many	TRBV11-2	21	TGTGCCAGCAGCTCACCCAGCCTAAACCCTTCGGACAGGGTTGGATTCTACGAGCAGTACTTC	CASSSPSLNPSDRVGFYEQYF
.	TRBJ2-5	few	TRBV2	14	TGTGCCAGCAGTGGGAATGAGTGGCAAGAGACCCAGTACTTC	CASSGNEWQETQYF
.	TRBJ2-1	.	TRBV2	14	TGTGCCAGCAGTGAATGGGAATTCGGCTATGAGCAGTTCTTC	CASSEWEFGYEQFF
TRBD1	TRBJ2-5	.	TRBV5-6	15	TGTGCCAGCAGCTTGGTTCTAGGGGGCGGGGAGACCCAGTACTTC	CASSLVLGGGETQYF
.	TRBJ1-1	many	TRBV6-2/TRBV6-3	16	TGTGCCAGCAGTTCCACATATACAATCAGGAACACTGAAGCTTTCTTT	CASSSTYTIRNTEAFF
TRBD2	TRBJ2-5	many	TRBV19	15	TGTGCCAGTAGTATTCGCCTTAGCGGGGGAGAGACCCAGTACTTC	CASSIRLSGGETQYF
.	TRBJ2-5	many	TRBV7-7	14	TGTGCTAGCAGCTTAGGATTCACCCAAGAGACCCAGTACTTC	CASSLGFTQETQYF
.	TRBJ1-1	.	TRBV12-5	16	TGTGCTAGTGGTTTGAGGCAGGCTTCGTTGAACACTGAAGCTTTCTTT	CASGLRQASLNTEAFF
TRBD2	TRBJ2-5	many	TRBV7-2	14	TGTGCCAGCAGCTTAGCAGCGGGGGAGGGGACCCAGTACTTC	CASSLAAGEGTQYF
.	TRBJ2-1	few	TRBV12-3/TRBV12-4	12	TGTGCCAGCAGTGCGGTCCCAGGCAGGGAGTTCTTC	CASSAVPGREFF
.	TRBJ2-2	.	TRBV5-1	14	TGCGCCAGCAGCTTTTCGGGGCAGGGCGGGGAGCTGTTTTTT	CASSFSGQGGELFF
.	TRBJ2-5	few	TRBV7-6	12	TGTGCCAGCAGCTTACCCCAGGAGACCCAGTACTTC	CASSLPQETQYF
.	TRBJ2-7	many	TRBV7-9	18	TGTGCCAGCAGCGCCCCAAGGCAGGGGCAGGGACTCGCCTACGAGCAGTACTTC	CASSAPRQGQGLAYEQYF
TRBD1	TRBJ1-5	many	TRBV11-2	16	TGTGCCAGCAGCTTAGGGACAGGGACTCACAATCAGCCCCAGCATTTT	CASSLGTGTHNQPQHF
.	TRBJ1-4	few	TRBV5-1	14	TGCGCCAGCAGCTTCGAGATAACCGCTGAAAAACTGTTTTTT	CASSFEITAEKLFF
TRBD1	TRBJ1-5	many	TRBV7-2	13	TGTGCCAGCAGCTACAGGGGAGGCCAGCCCCAGCATTTT	CASSYRGGQPQHF